This TCR beta chain comes out of a study of T cells in Graves' hyperthyroidism and ophthalmopathy. General observations from the study: A median around 6 months before onset, the model predicted ophthalmopathy.

Germline trimming cut 6 bases from V and 3 bases from J; bases unmatched to any gene: 14. There are 16 residues in the CDR3. Germline values: CDR1 DFQATT, CDR2 SNEGSKA (reference sequence). Clinicians diagnosed patients from clinical symptoms, serum thyroxine and TRAb, thyroid ultrasound and orbital computed tomography. PBMCs were collected from an approximately 9.3 ml volume of fresh peripheral blood. Regions amplified from RNA transcripts were the TCR beta CDR3 regions. HTBI primers drove first-round RT-PCR of the TCR CDR3. TCRdb redid the calling of the multiplex PCR reads with MiXCR, one entry per CDR3 protein. The sample yields more than 350,000 distinct CDR3 sequences, just under 15% seen once. A remark on this clonotype: What it recognizes is unknown.

This TCR was sampled from a woman aged 25 to 39 with Graves' hyperthyroidism. The material sequenced was blood. V is TRBV20-1 and J is TRBJ1-5; 7 nucleotides line up with TRBD1. Written as DNA, the CDR3 is TGCAGTGCAAAACCCGACAGGGAGGGATACAATCAGCCCCAGCATTTT. This sequence encodes CSAKPDREGYNQPQHF.